Below, 10 T cell receptor beta chains from the same sample are listed, as sequenced in a study of blood T cell repertoires in COVID-19. Assay: immunoSEQ multiplex PCR; the TCRdb copy retains only in-frame clones and omits some. The table records about 260,000 clones, around 86% of them present only once. The sample was peripheral blood. The source is a man younger than 35 with active or convalescent COVID-19.

This chain connects TRBV2 to TRBJ1-3; D gene unclear. The CDR3 length is 14 residues. V shed 3 bases and J shed 0 bases, with 6 bases lying between them. In germline, CDR1 is SNHLY, CDR2 FYNNEI. The CDR3 DNA is TGTGCCAGCAGTGATTGGAGCTCTGGAAACACCATATATTTT. Protein sequence: CASSDWSSGNTIYF. The full variable domain, completed using reference TRBV2 and TRBJ1-3, is EPEVTQTPSHQVTQMGQEVILRCVPISNHLYFYWYRQILGQKVEFLVSFYNNEISEKSEIFDDQFSVERPDGSNFTLKIRSTKLEDSAMYFCASSDWSSGNTIYFGEGSWLTVV.

J is TRBJ2-2 and V is TRBV4-3; D remains ambiguous. In germline, CDR1 is LGHNA, CDR2 YSLEER. The CDR3 extends over 18 amino acids. V was trimmed by 0 bases and J by 1 base, leaving 15 bases between them. The CDR3 sequence is CASSQDAAELGNTGELFF. The CDR3 DNA reads TGCGCCAGCAGCCAAGATGCGGCGGAGCTGGGGAACACCGGGGAGCTGTTTTTT.

The chain has TRBV12-3 or TRBV12-4 and TRBJ2-7; D ambiguous. The V end was cut by 5 bases, the J end by 5 bases, with 13 bases between. CDR3 length: 13 amino acids. The CDR3 protein is CASSPGRRDEQYF. CDR3 sequence (DNA): TGTGCCAGCAGTCCTGGTAGACGGGACGAGCAGTACTTC.

The chain is built from TRBV5-1 and TRBJ1-4; D is undetermined. The CDR3 runs 15 residues. Germline V CDR1 and CDR2: SGHRS, YFSETQ. V was pared by 4 bases and J by 4 bases, with 14 bases between. CDR3 region: CASSRKSGDNEKLFF. The CDR3, as DNA: TGCGCCAGCAGCCGGAAAAGCGGAGATAATGAAAAACTGTTTTTT.

The CDR3, as DNA: TGTGCCAGCGGCATAGCGGTCAACTATGGCTACACCTTC. Encoded protein: CASGIAVNYGYTF. The gene calls are TRBV9 and TRBJ1-2; D ambiguous. CDR3 length: 13 residues. CDR1 and CDR2 from the germline V gene are SGDLS and YYNGEE. The V end was cut by 7 bases, the J end by 2 bases, with 12 bases between.

The chain carries TRBV19 and TRBJ1-2; D unclear. The CDR3 has 14 residues. Germline loops: CDR1 LNHDA, CDR2 SQIVND (reference sequence). V was cut by 7 bases and J by 4 bases, with 16 bases left in between. Here the CDR3 DNA reads TGTGCCAGTACTCTGCGCGCCCTCTCCTATGGCTACACCTTC. It is translated as CASTLRALSYGYTF.

In this sample, this clone turned up a few times. The chain is built from TRBV11-2 and TRBJ2-7; perhaps TRBD2 as D (5 bases). Trimming shortened V by 1 base and J by 5 bases, and 12 bases separated the two germline ends. The CDR3 is 14 residues long. Looked up from germline, CDR1 is SGHAT and CDR2 is FQNNGV. The CDR3 is CASSLGSGSHEQYF. The CDR3 DNA reads as TGTGCCAGCAGCTTAGGATCGGGATCCCACGAGCAGTACTTC. Combining the CDR3 with reference TRBV11-2 and TRBJ2-7 gives the whole variable domain EAGVAQSPRYKIIEKRQSVAFWCNPISGHATLYWYQQILGQGPKLLIQFQNNGVVDDSQLPKDRFSAERLKGVDSTLKIQPAKLEDSAVYLCASSLGSGSHEQYFGPGTRLTVT.

The genes are TRBV7-2 and TRBJ1-3, with D unresolved. Germline-derived CDR1 and CDR2 are SGHTA and FQGNSA. The length of the CDR3 is 15 residues. V lost 3 bases, J lost 0 bases, and 9 bases lay in between. The CDR3 coding sequence is TGTGCCAGCAGCTTTGGCCCCAGCTCTGGAAACACCATATATTTT. Its translation is CASSFGPSSGNTIYF. The whole variable domain, filled in from reference TRBV7-2 and TRBJ1-3, reads GAGVSQSPSNKVTEKGKDVELRCDPISGHTALYWYRQSLGQGLEFLIYFQGNSAPDKSGLPSDRFSAERTGGSVSTLTIQRTQQEDSAVYLCASSFGPSSGNTIYFGEGSWLTVV.

The chain employs TRBV7-9 and TRBJ1-2; perhaps TRBD1 as D (5 bases). Germline V lookup: CDR1 SEHNR, CDR2 FQNEAQ (reference sequence). V was pared by 2 bases and J by 6 bases, with 13 bases between. CDR3 length: 14 residues. CDR3 in DNA: TGTGCCAGCAGCTTATTCCGGCCAGGGCATGGCTACACCTTC. The encoded protein is CASSLFRPGHGYTF.

The rearrangement links TRBV7-2 to TRBJ1-5, with D perhaps matching TRBD1 (6 bases). Trimming took 3 bases from V and 3 from J, leaving 9 bases between them. This CDR3 region has 14 residues. Germline CDR1 SGHTA, CDR2 FQGNSA. The CDR3 coding sequence is TGTGCCAGCAGCTTCACAGGGCCCAATCAGCCCCAGCATTTT. This sequence encodes CASSFTGPNQPQHF.